Following are 32 T cell receptor beta chains from one sample sequenced in a study of blood T cell repertoires in COVID-19. Libraries were prepared by immunoSEQ multiplex PCR; TCRdb keeps only in-frame clonotypes and omits some of them. This sample has hundreds of thousands of clones, with 80% to 85% found just once. Input material: peripheral blood. The source is a woman at least 80 years old with active or convalescent COVID-19.

The chain is built from TRBV19 and TRBJ2-7; tentative D call: TRBD2 (8 bases). V lost 3 bases, J lost 4 bases, and 16 bases lay in between. The germline CDR1 and CDR2 sequences are LNHDA and SQIVND (reference sequence). This CDR3 has 15 amino acids. The DNA of the CDR3 is TGTGCCAGTAGTATTGGGACAGCGGGAGTGTACGAGCAGTACTTC. It is translated as CASSIGTAGVYEQYF.

This chain uses TRBV30 with TRBJ2-5; TRBD2 is a possible D gene (6 bases). The CDR3 is made up of 12 amino acids. From germline, CDR1 is GTSNPN and CDR2 SVGIG (reference sequence). Trimming stripped 3 bases from V and 2 bases from J, with 7 bases between. The CDR3 sequence: CAWSRGQETQYF. CDR3 nucleotide sequence: TGTGCCTGGAGCCGGGGGCAAGAGACCCAGTACTTC.

V gene TRBV15 combines with J gene TRBJ2-2, with 8 bases lining up with TRBD1. The CDR3 contains 15 residues. CDR1 LNHNV and CDR2 YYDKDF come from the germline V gene (reference sequence). Trimming took 3 bases from V and 5 from J; bases not matched to a gene: 5. Written as DNA, the CDR3 is TGTGCCACCAGCAGTGACAGGGGCGTGACCGGGGAGCTGTTTTTT. Translating gives CATSSDRGVTGELFF.

V and J are TRBV4-3 and TRBJ2-3; 10 bases align to TRBD2. The germline V gene encodes CDR1 LGHNA and CDR2 YSLEER. The CDR3 extends over 17 amino acids. V shed 4 bases and J 2 bases; nucleotides not matched to a gene: 9. This CDR3 is CASSLSASGGFTDTQYF. The CDR3 DNA reads as TGCGCCAGCAGCCTGTCGGCTAGCGGGGGATTCACAGATACGCAGTATTTT.

The table lists this clone with a few counts. V and J are TRBV4-3 and TRBJ1-2; 7 bases align to TRBD1. The germline CDR1 and CDR2 sequences are LGHNA and YSLEER. The CDR3 extends over 16 amino acids. Unmatched junction bases numbered 14, after V lost 4 bases and J lost 6 bases. The CDR3 DNA reads as TGCGCCAGCAGCCGAACCGATCCAGGGGGAAGTCATGGCTACACCTTC. Its translation is CASSRTDPGGSHGYTF.

This chain links TRBV6-5 with TRBJ2-2; 9 nucleotides match TRBD2. Trimming removed 10 bases from V and 1 base from J; junction bases left unmatched: 4. The germline V gene has CDR1 MNHEY and CDR2 SVGAGI. CDR3 length: 14 amino acids. Here the CDR3 reads CATLAGMNTGELFF. CDR3 DNA sequence: TGTGCCACCCTAGCGGGGATGAACACCGGGGAGCTGTTTTTT.

CDR3 in DNA: TGTGCCAGCAGTTCTACACCGGGACAGGGTCCTCTCTATGAGCAGTTCTTC. It codes for CASSSTPGQGPLYEQFF. J is TRBJ2-1 and V is TRBV7-9, with 9 bases fitting TRBD1. The CDR3 has 17 residues. Germline values: CDR1 SEHNR, CDR2 FQNEAQ (reference sequence). With 6 bases clipped from V and 8 bases from J, the junction kept 17 bases outside the gene matches.

This chain uses TRBV5-1 with TRBJ2-2; TRBD1 aligns across 8 bases. From germline, CDR1 is SGHRS and CDR2 YFSETQ. CDR3 size: 17 residues. J was trimmed by 3 bases and V by 4 bases; bases with no gene match: 11. CDR3: CASSPGQGLGDTGELFF. The CDR3 DNA reads as TGCGCCAGCAGCCCAGGACAGGGCCTTGGCGACACCGGGGAGCTGTTTTTT.

This clone has a single count. This chain joins TRBV18 and TRBJ2-5; possibly TRBD1 for D (5 bases). V lost 3 bases and J 5 bases, leaving 10 bases between the germline ends. This CDR3 is 13 amino acids long. Per the germline V gene, CDR1 is KGHSH and CDR2 is LQKENI. The CDR3 here is CASSPPGLETQYF. The CDR3 DNA reads as TGTGCCAGCTCACCCCCAGGGCTGGAGACCCAGTACTTC.

Here the CDR3 DNA reads TGTGCCAGCAGGGCCGATTTATGGGGGGGCTCCTACGAGCAGTACTTC. Residues: CASRADLWGGSYEQYF. This chain links TRBV28 with TRBJ2-7; 7 positions agree with TRBD2. Germline-derived CDR1 and CDR2 are MDHEN and SYDVKM. This CDR3 has 16 residues. Trimming cost V 6 bases and J 0 bases; bases outside gene matches: 11.

CDR3 protein: CASSLARATRNTEAFF. CDR3 sequence (DNA): TGTGCCAGCAGTTTGGCCAGGGCGACACGGAACACTGAAGCTTTCTTT. The chain carries TRBV28 and TRBJ1-1; D may be TRBD1 (5 bases). CDR3 size: 16 residues. Trimming stripped 3 bases from V and 1 base from J, with 15 bases between. Germline CDR1 reads MDHEN; CDR2 reads SYDVKM.

This chain joins TRBV18 and TRBJ2-6; no clear D gene. This CDR3 has 14 residues. Trimming took 6 bases from V and 0 from J, leaving 6 bases between them. CDR1 and CDR2 (germline): KGHSH, LQKENI. Here the CDR3 DNA reads TGTGCCAGCTCCTGGCCCTCTGGGGCCAACGTCCTGACTTTC. Translated, it gives CASSWPSGANVLTF.

This chain joins TRBV6-5 and TRBJ1-1; TRBD1 might be the D (5 bases). Germline assignment: CDR1 MNHEY and CDR2 SVGAGI. The CDR3 loop spans 14 amino acids. Trimming cost V 5 bases and J 4 bases, with 14 bases left between them. The CDR3 sequence: CASSRTGAPTEAFF. The CDR3 DNA reads TGTGCCAGCAGTAGAACAGGCGCACCCACTGAAGCTTTCTTT.

The J gene is TRBJ1-1, the V gene TRBV30, with D perhaps TRBD1 (6 bases). The CDR3 has 15 residues. Trimming shortened V by 2 bases and J by 0 bases, and 13 bases separated the two germline ends. Per the germline V gene, CDR1 is GTSNPN and CDR2 is SVGIG (reference sequence). For the CDR3, the DNA is TGTGCCTGGAGTCTCAGCAGGGGTGTGAACACTGAAGCTTTCTTT. It translates to CAWSLSRGVNTEAFF.

The chain couples TRBV5-4 to TRBJ1-1, with 10 bases matching TRBD1. Germline V gene data show CDR1 as SGHNT and CDR2 as YYREEE (reference sequence). The CDR3 is 14 amino acids. With 2 bases clipped from V and 7 bases from J, the junction kept 5 bases outside the gene matches. The CDR3 sequence: CASSLRQGAVEAFF. Written as DNA, the CDR3 is TGTGCCAGCAGCTTAAGACAGGGGGCCGTTGAAGCTTTCTTT.

V and J are TRBV7-6 and TRBJ2-7; the match to TRBD2 covers 10 bases. Germline assignment: CDR1 SGHVS and CDR2 FNYEAQ. The trim removed 5 bases at V and 7 bases at J, leaving 14 bases unmatched. CDR3 length equals 16 residues. The CDR3 region is CASSITKREGPREQYF. The CDR3 region has the DNA TGTGCCAGCAGCATCACCAAGCGGGAGGGCCCCCGGGAGCAGTACTTC. The full variable domain, with the rest looked up from reference TRBV7-6 and TRBJ2-7, is GAGVSQSPRYKVTKRGQDVALRCDPISGHVSLYWYRQALGQGPEFLTYFNYEAQQDKSGLPNDRFSAERPEGSISTLTIQRTEQRDSAMYRCASSITKREGPREQYFGPGTRLTVT.

The chain uses TRBV2 and TRBJ1-1; 9 bases map to TRBD1. V lost 10 bases to trimming and J lost 5 bases; unmatched junction nucleotides: 8. The CDR3 consists of 13 residues. In germline, CDR1 is SNHLY, CDR2 FYNNEI. CDR3 loop: CATDRQGETEAFF. CDR3 nucleotides: TGTGCCACAGATCGACAGGGGGAGACTGAAGCTTTCTTT.

This clone was picked up one time. V is TRBV6-2 or TRBV6-3 and J is TRBJ2-7, with D maybe TRBD2 (5 bases). Germline V gene sequence: CDR1 MNHEY, CDR2 SVGEGT. V shed 5 bases and J shed 5 bases, with 13 bases lying between them. The CDR3 spans 13 residues. CDR3 bases: TGTGCCAGCAGTCCGGCGGGTGGGCACGAGCAGTACTTC. Residues: CASSPAGGHEQYF.

The V gene is TRBV18, the J gene TRBJ1-2; 10 bases are shared with TRBD1. CDR1 KGHSH and CDR2 LQKENI come from the germline V gene. This CDR3 region has 14 residues. Trimming removed 5 bases from V and 2 bases from J; junction bases left unmatched: 2. The DNA of the CDR3 is TGTGCCAGCTCAGGGGGACAGGGGAACTATGGCTACACCTTC. As protein: CASSGGQGNYGYTF.

The V gene is TRBV5-8, the J gene TRBJ1-5; tentative D call: TRBD1 (6 bases). In germline, CDR1 is SGHTS, CDR2 YDEGEE. Trimming left V 0 bases short and J 3 bases short, with 13 bases between. The CDR3 totals 16 residues. CDR3 amino acids: CASSLAKRQVNQPQHF. In DNA form, the CDR3 reads TGTGCCAGCAGCTTGGCCAAACGACAGGTCAATCAGCCCCAGCATTTT.

The chain has TRBV2 and TRBJ1-6; 11 bases match TRBD1. CDR1 and CDR2 (germline): SNHLY, FYNNEI. J lost 9 bases, V lost 6 bases, and 7 bases had no gene match. The CDR3 has 15 amino acids. The CDR3 spells CASSPWTGGGSPLHF. In nucleotides, the CDR3 is TGTGCCAGCAGCCCCTGGACAGGGGGCGGTTCACCCCTCCACTTT. The whole variable domain, filled in from reference TRBV2 and TRBJ1-6, reads EPEVTQTPSHQVTQMGQEVILRCVPISNHLYFYWYRQILGQKVEFLVSFYNNEISEKSEIFDDQFSVERPDGSNFTLKIRSTKLEDSAMYFCASSPWTGGGSPLHFGNGTRLTVT.

The chain links TRBV28 to TRBJ1-2; 9 nucleotides line up with TRBD1. The V gene's germline CDR1 is MDHEN and CDR2 SYDVKM. This CDR3 spans 14 amino acids. After removal of 4 bases from V and 7 bases from J, the junction contained 7 bases not matched to a gene. The DNA of the CDR3 is TGTGCCAGCAGTTCAACAGGGGGCAGGGTTGGCTACACCTTC. Protein sequence: CASSSTGGRVGYTF.

This clone occurred once. The chain is built from TRBV5-8 and TRBJ1-2; D gene ambiguous. Germline V CDR1 and CDR2: SGHTS, YDEGEE. Trimming shortened V by 6 bases and J by 2 bases, and 17 bases separated the two germline ends. This CDR3 has 15 residues. The CDR3 DNA reads TGTGCCAGCAACGCCGGGTTCTCCCCAAACTATGGCTACACCTTC. Amino acids: CASNAGFSPNYGYTF.

The CDR3 nucleotides read TGTGCCAGCAGCCTATCTGAGGGTCAGCCCCAGCATTTT. Protein product: CASSLSEGQPQHF. The rearrangement uses TRBV7-9 and TRBJ1-5; D not certain. Germline-derived CDR1 and CDR2 are SEHNR and FQNEAQ (reference sequence). The CDR3 consists of 13 residues. The V and J ends lost 5 bases and 6 bases respectively, with 11 bases between them.

V usage is TRBV19 and J usage is TRBJ2-3; 8 bases align to TRBD2. Unmatched junction bases numbered 13, after V lost 1 base and J lost 4 bases. Per germline, CDR1 LNHDA and CDR2 SQIVND (reference sequence). The length of the CDR3 is 18 residues. Here the CDR3 DNA reads TGTGCCAGTAGTATAGCCGCAACTAGCGGAGGAACCTCAGATACGCAGTATTTT. It yields the protein CASSIAATSGGTSDTQYF.

The chain links TRBV7-8 to TRBJ1-4; D gene ambiguous. The CDR3 runs 15 residues. Germline assignment: CDR1 SGHVS and CDR2 FQNEAQ. V was shortened by 3 bases and J by 0 bases, with 8 bases between the two germline ends. CDR3 DNA sequence: TGTGCCAGCAGCTTGTGGCGGGCAACTAATGAAAAACTGTTTTTT. It yields the protein CASSLWRATNEKLFF.

V gene TRBV2 combines with J gene TRBJ1-2; possibly TRBD1 for D (6 bases). V lost 7 bases to trimming and J lost 4 bases, with 16 bases between them. The length of the CDR3 is 14 residues. The germline CDR1 and CDR2 sequences are SNHLY and FYNNEI. CDR3 DNA: TGTGCCAGCAAACCCGACAGGACCACCTATGGCTACACCTTC. It yields the protein CASKPDRTTYGYTF.

This sequence joins TRBV29-1 and TRBJ2-2, with D hard to call. CDR1 SQVTM and CDR2 ANQGSEA come from the germline V gene. V gave up 4 bases and J gave up 5 bases, with 5 bases separating them. The CDR3 loop spans 11 amino acids. The CDR3 reads CSVVVTGELFF. The CDR3 coding sequence is TGCAGCGTTGTCGTGACCGGGGAGCTGTTTTTT.

The chain carries TRBV14 and TRBJ2-3; D not certain. Germline V gene data show CDR1 as SGHDN and CDR2 as FVKESK. Trimming removed 0 bases from V and 2 bases from J, with 6 bases in between. The length of the CDR3 is 14 residues. Here the CDR3 reads CASSQDPFTDTQYF. Here the CDR3 DNA reads TGTGCCAGCAGCCAAGATCCGTTCACAGATACGCAGTATTTT.

This sequence joins TRBV5-8 and TRBJ2-3, with D possibly matching TRBD2 (6 bases). Germline CDR1 reads SGHTS; CDR2 reads YDEGEE. The V end was cut by 0 bases, the J end by 0 bases, with 11 bases between. The CDR3 totals 16 residues. CDR3 coding DNA: TGTGCCAGCAGCTTGGCGCGGGGCCATAGCACAGATACGCAGTATTTT. Its protein product is CASSLARGHSTDTQYF.

The rearrangement joins TRBV6-5 to TRBJ1-5, with D perhaps matching TRBD1 (5 bases). The CDR3 is made up of 14 amino acids. CDR1 is MNHEY, CDR2 SVGAGI, per germline. The V gene lost 6 bases and the J gene lost 5 bases, with 14 bases spanning the gap. CDR3 in amino acids: CASRGLPGDQPQHF. The CDR3 region has the DNA TGTGCCAGCAGGGGACTTCCCGGGGATCAGCCCCAGCATTTT.

The gene calls are TRBV5-1 and TRBJ2-7; the match to TRBD1 covers 8 bases. Germline V gene lookup returns CDR1 SGHRS and CDR2 YFSETQ. V was clipped by 4 bases and J by 2 bases; unmatched bases: 5. This CDR3 comprises 14 residues. For the CDR3, the DNA is TGCGCCAGCAGCAAAATCAGGGGGCCCTACGAGCAGTACTTC. This gives the protein CASSKIRGPYEQYF.